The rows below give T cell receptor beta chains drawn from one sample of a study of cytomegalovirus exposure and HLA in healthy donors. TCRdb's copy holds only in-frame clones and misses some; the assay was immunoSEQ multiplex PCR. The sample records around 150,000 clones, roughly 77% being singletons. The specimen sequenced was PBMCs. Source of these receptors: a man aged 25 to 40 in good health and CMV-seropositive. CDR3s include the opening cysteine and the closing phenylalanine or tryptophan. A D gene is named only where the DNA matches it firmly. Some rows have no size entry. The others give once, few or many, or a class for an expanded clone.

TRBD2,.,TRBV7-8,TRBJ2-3,TGTGCCAGCAGCTCGGGACTAGCGGGGCTTGCGCAGTATTTT,CASSSGLAGLAQYF
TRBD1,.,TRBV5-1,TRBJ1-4,TGCGCCAGCAGCTTGAGGGGACAGGGTAAAGAAAAACTGTTTTTT,CASSLRGQGKEKLFF
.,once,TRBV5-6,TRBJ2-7,TGTGCCAGCAGCCTGGACCGTTCCGGGCAGTACTTC,CASSLDRSGQYF
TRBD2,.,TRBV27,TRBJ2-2,TGTGCCAGCAGTAGAGGGCGGGGGGGCCTCACCGGGGAGCTGTTTTTT,CASSRGRGGLTGELFF
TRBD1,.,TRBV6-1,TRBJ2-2,TGTGCCAGCAGGGATGACAGGGGGTCTGGGGAGCTGTTTTTT,CASRDDRGSGELFF
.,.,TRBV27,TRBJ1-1,TGTGCCAGCAGAGGGGTTCTGAACACTGAAGCTTTCTTT,CASRGVLNTEAFF
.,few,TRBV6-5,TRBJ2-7,TGTGCCAGCACCTACGGAGGTTCAACCTACGAGCAGTACTTC,CASTYGGSTYEQYF
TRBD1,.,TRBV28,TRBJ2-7,TGTGCCAGCAGGCCCCAGGGGGACACCTACGAGCAGTACTTC,CASRPQGDTYEQYF
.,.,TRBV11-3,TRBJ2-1,TGTGCCAGCAGCCGGGGACAGAATGGAGGGGATGAGCAGTTCTTC,CASSRGQNGGDEQFF
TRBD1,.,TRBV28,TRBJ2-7,TGTGCCAGCAGTTACCGGGACAGCCGAGACTACGAGCAGTACTTC,CASSYRDSRDYEQYF